These 5 T cell receptor beta chains were all obtained from the same sample, sequenced in a study of blood T cell repertoires in COVID-19. Clones were sequenced by immunoSEQ multiplex PCR, and TCRdb holds only the in-frame ones, with some missing. The sample holds 250,000 to 300,000 clones; around 87% are singletons and the top ten take roughly 5%. The material sequenced was peripheral blood. The receptors shown here come from an older woman with COVID-19, enrolled during active disease.

V gene TRBV21-1 combines with J gene TRBJ2-5; the DNA was not used to check the table's D call, TRBD2. TRBV21-1 is designated a pseudogene. The CDR3 is 18 amino acids. Here the CDR3 reads CASSTRGGVIDSGETQYF. The CDR3 nucleotides read TGTGCCAGCAGCACTAGGGGGGGAGTCATTGATTCGGGAGAGACCCAGTACTTC.

This clone was observed a few times. The chain has TRBV6-1 and TRBJ1-6, with unresolved D. CDR3 length: 16 residues. V lost 3 bases to trimming and J lost 0 bases, with 9 bases between them. Per the germline V gene, CDR1 is MNHNS and CDR2 is SASEGT. The CDR3 reads CASSELWSSYNSPLHF. DNA for the CDR3: TGTGCCAGCAGTGAGTTGTGGAGCTCCTATAATTCACCCCTCCACTTT.

The rearrangement joins TRBV18 to TRBJ1-1; no definite D call. V gave up 8 bases and J gave up 2 bases, with 12 bases separating them. Germline CDR1 is KGHSH and CDR2 is LQKENI. The CDR3 is 13 amino acids. The CDR3 spells CASQQVDNTEAFF. In nucleotides, the CDR3 is TGTGCCAGCCAGCAGGTCGACAACACTGAAGCTTTCTTT.

This chain uses TRBV9 with TRBJ2-2; possibly TRBD1 for D (5 bases). Deletions cut 2 bases from V and 4 bases from J, with 9 bases between. Germline CDR1 reads SGDLS; CDR2 reads YYNGEE. CDR3 length: 14 amino acids. As DNA, the CDR3 is TGTGCCAGCAGCGTTCGACAGCTCACCGGGGAGCTGTTTTTT. It encodes CASSVRQLTGELFF.

This chain links TRBV11-2 with TRBJ2-7; D is undetermined. This CDR3 is 14 amino acids long. With 0 bases removed from V and 9 bases from J, the gap between germline ends came to 15 bases. CDR1 is SGHAT and CDR2 is FQNNGV in the germline V gene. DNA for the CDR3: TGTGCCAGCAGCTTAGACCCCATATATGATAGGCAGTACTTC. As protein: CASSLDPIYDRQYF.